These 24 T cell receptor beta chains came from one sample sequenced in a study of OX40 agonist ivuxolimab in advanced cancers. The assay was immunoSEQ multiplex PCR, and TCRdb's table has in-frame clones only and misses some. The table includes around 44,000 clones, around 87% detected once. This sample comprised CD4+ or CD8+ T cells sorted from blood, obtained in a trial of the OX40 agonist ivuxolimab. The receptor source for this set is an adult with an advanced solid tumor such as melanoma, head and neck, liver or kidney cancer.

The rearrangement links TRBV6-1 to TRBJ1-4; D is undetermined. CDR1 and CDR2 from the germline V gene are MNHNS and SASEGT. V was pared by 1 base and J by 1 base, with 7 bases between. This CDR3 is built from 15 residues. In DNA form, the CDR3 reads TGTGCCAGCAGTGAAGTGCATGGAACTAATGAAAAACTGTTTTTT. Translated: CASSEVHGTNEKLFF.

This chain links TRBV12-5 with TRBJ2-1; D remains unclear. The CDR3 runs to 15 residues. Between the trimmed V and J ends, which lost 5 bases and 10 bases, there was a span of 21 bases. Germline assignment: CDR1 LGHNT and CDR2 FRNRAP. The CDR3 spells CASGQALNSLVEQFF. The CDR3 DNA is TGTGCTAGTGGTCAAGCCTTAAATAGCCTGGTCGAGCAGTTCTTC.

CDR3 in DNA: TGTGCCAGCAGTGACCTACCCCGGCGGGTTTCAGATACGCAGTATTTT. It encodes CASSDLPRRVSDTQYF. The V gene is TRBV2, the J gene TRBJ2-3; perhaps TRBD2 as D (5 bases). Trimming took off 3 bases at V and 4 bases at J, with 17 bases between the two ends. Germline V lookup: CDR1 SNHLY, CDR2 FYNNEI. The CDR3 contains 16 residues. The variable domain in full, with the rest retrieved from reference TRBV2 and TRBJ2-3, is EPEVTQTPSHQVTQMGQEVILRCVPISNHLYFYWYRQILGQKVEFLVSFYNNEISEKSEIFDDQFSVERPDGSNFTLKIRSTKLEDSAMYFCASSDLPRRVSDTQYFGPGTRLTVL.

The V gene is TRBV6-6, the J gene TRBJ2-5, with D possibly being TRBD1 (5 bases). Gene TRBJ2-7 matches the end of the DNA better, so the J call may be wrong. Germline values: CDR1 MNHNY, CDR2 SVGAGI (reference sequence). The CDR3 loop spans 11 amino acids. The CDR3 spells CATSRENEQYF. The CDR3 nucleotides read TGTGCCACCAGCAGGGAAAACGAGCAGTACTTC.

The sample holds one count of this clone. The chain uses TRBV2 and TRBJ1-4; D unresolved. The CDR3 covers 12 residues. Per the germline V gene, CDR1 is SNHLY and CDR2 is FYNNEI. V was pared by 6 bases and J by 3 bases, with 5 bases between. CDR3 protein: CASRDSNEKLFF. CDR3 nucleotides: TGTGCCAGCAGGGACTCTAATGAAAAACTGTTTTTT.

The rearrangement uses TRBV4-1 and TRBJ1-2, with D possibly matching TRBD1 (6 bases). The germline CDR1 and CDR2 sequences are MGHRA and YSYEKL. Trimming cost V 1 base and J 0 bases, with 9 bases left between them. The CDR3 is 15 residues long. The CDR3 sequence: CASSQAGTPNYGYTF. The CDR3 DNA sequence: TGCGCCAGCAGCCAAGCCGGGACACCTAACTATGGCTACACCTTC.

Points on this clone: A read error may account for a junction end that differs from germline. The chain recombines TRBV5-1 with TRBJ1-1; no clear D. The CDR3 is made up of 14 amino acids. CDR1 SGHRS and CDR2 YFSETQ come from the germline V gene. The CDR3 nucleotides read TGCGCCAGCAGATTGGGAGGACCCGGGGCTGAAGCTTTCTTT. This translates into CASRLGGPGAEAFF.

The chain combines TRBV4-1 with TRBJ1-5; a possible D gene is TRBD1 (6 bases). Germline CDR1 MGHRA, CDR2 YSYEKL. The V end lost 4 bases, the J end lost 3 bases, and 10 bases lay between the germline ends. There are 14 residues in the CDR3. CDR3 bases: TGCGCCAGCAGCCGACAGGACCTCAATCAGCCCCAGCATTTT. It translates to CASSRQDLNQPQHF.

The chain combines TRBV7-9 with TRBJ2-3, with D tentatively TRBD2 (6 bases). The V end was cut by 5 bases, the J end by 2 bases, with 14 bases between. Germline V gene lookup returns CDR1 SEHNR and CDR2 FQNEAQ (reference sequence). This CDR3 region has 15 residues. CDR3 in amino acids: CASSGGTYPTDTQYF. CDR3 nucleotide sequence: TGTGCCAGCAGCGGAGGGACTTATCCCACAGATACGCAGTATTTT.

The chain has TRBV7-3 and TRBJ1-1, with TRBD1 matching 8 bases. V shed 5 bases, J shed 3 bases, and the junction held 5 bases outside the gene matches. The CDR3 is 14 amino acids. Germline values: CDR1 SGHTA, CDR2 FQGTGA. The CDR3 loop is CASSPTGAHTEAFF. DNA of the CDR3: TGTGCCAGCAGCCCGACAGGGGCCCACACTGAAGCTTTCTTT.

The rearrangement uses TRBV11-2 and TRBJ2-2; 8 bases are a match to TRBD1. The ends lost 7 bases at V and 3 bases at J; junction bases unmatched: 7. This CDR3 contains 15 residues. Germline V lookup: CDR1 SGHAT, CDR2 FQNNGV. The CDR3 bases are TGTGCCAGCAACAACAGGGGGGAGGACACCGGGGAGCTGTTTTTT. Amino acid sequence: CASNNRGEDTGELFF.

The chain uses TRBV11-3 and TRBJ2-2, with TRBD1 as a possible D gene (6 bases). This CDR3 spans 15 amino acids. The V gene's germline CDR1 is SGHNT and CDR2 YENEEA. The V and J ends lost 5 bases and 7 bases respectively, with 17 bases between them. CDR3 protein: CASSTLGGINGELFF. In DNA, the CDR3 is TGTGCCAGCAGCACACTAGGGGGTATAAACGGGGAGCTGTTTTTT.

The chain carries TRBV6-1 and TRBJ2-1, with D possibly matching TRBD2 (5 bases). CDR3 length: 16 amino acids. In germline, CDR1 is MNHNS, CDR2 SASEGT. V lost 3 bases, J lost 0 bases, and 12 bases lay in between. This CDR3 is CASSDGGGFSYNEQFF. CDR3 nucleotides: TGTGCCAGCAGTGATGGAGGCGGGTTCTCCTACAATGAGCAGTTCTTC.

This clone has a handful of counts. This chain links TRBV2 with TRBJ2-7, with 9 bases aligning to TRBD2. Germline CDR1 reads SNHLY; CDR2 reads FYNNEI. Trimming cost V 4 bases and J 2 bases; bases outside gene matches: 6. This CDR3 region has 15 residues. CDR3 sequence (DNA): TGTGCCAGCAGTGGGGCTAGCGGGACTACCTACGAGCAGTACTTC. This encodes CASSGASGTTYEQYF.

About this clone: The junction departs from the called germline gene at one end, perhaps through a read error. This sequence joins TRBV2 and TRBJ1-5; 9 bases are a match to TRBD1. Germline CDR1 and CDR2: SNHLY and FYNNEI. The CDR3 extends over 16 amino acids. CDR3 nucleotide sequence: TGTGCCAGCAGTAGTCGGGACAGGGTAAGCACTCAGCCCCAGCATTTT. This sequence encodes CASSSRDRVSTQPQHF.

V is TRBV6-1 and J is TRBJ2-1; D remains ambiguous. V lost 0 bases, J lost 6 bases, and 9 bases lay in between. This CDR3 region has 14 residues. CDR1 is MNHNS and CDR2 is SASEGT in the germline V gene. As DNA, the CDR3 is TGTGCCAGCAGTGAAGCATGGGCGTCCAATGAGCAGTTCTTC. As protein: CASSEAWASNEQFF.

This clone was observed a single time. In nucleotides, the CDR3 is TGTGCCAGCAGAACTTATGAGCAGTTCTTC. Translating it yields CASRTYEQFF. J is TRBJ2-1 and V is TRBV2; D gene uncertain. This CDR3 is built from 10 residues. The ends were cut back, 6 bases at V and 8 bases at J, with 5 bases in the middle. CDR1 is SNHLY, CDR2 FYNNEI, per germline.

This clone was seen only a few times. This chain joins TRBV7-9 and TRBJ1-6, with 7 bases aligning to TRBD1. The ends lost 10 bases at V and 6 bases at J; junction bases unmatched: 9. Looked up from germline, CDR1 is SEHNR and CDR2 is FQNEAQ (reference sequence). The CDR3 consists of 14 residues. CDR3 region: CATAGGAGNSPLHF. The CDR3 nucleotides read TGTGCCACGGCAGGGGGGGCAGGTAATTCACCCCTCCACTTT.

This clone was observed a single time. This rearrangement joins TRBV4-2 to TRBJ2-4; D might be TRBD2 (7 bases). Between the trimmed V and J ends, which lost 2 bases and 6 bases, there was a span of 17 bases. Looked up from germline, CDR1 is LGHNA and CDR2 is YNFKEQ. The CDR3 runs 16 residues. The CDR3: CASSQLGRGAPNIQYF. Here the CDR3 DNA reads TGTGCCAGCAGCCAATTGGGACGGGGGGCCCCAAACATTCAGTACTTC.

A remark on this clone: One end of the junction is discordant with germline, which a read error may explain. This chain links TRBV7-7 with TRBJ2-1; tentatively, D is TRBD2 (7 bases). The CDR3 runs 13 residues. CDR1 is SSHAT, CDR2 FNYEAQ, per germline (reference sequence). The CDR3 sequence is CASSLGGGPEQFF. In nucleotides, the CDR3 is TGTGCTAGCAGCTTAGGGGGGGGGCCTGAGCAGTTCTTC. Supplemented by reference TRBV7-7 and TRBJ2-1, the full variable domain reads GAGVSQSPRYKVTKRGQDVTLRCDPISSHATLYWYQQALGQGPEFLTYFNYEAQPDKSGLPSDRFSAERPEGSISTLTIQRTEQRDSAMYRCASSLGGGPEQFFGPGTRLTVL.

The chain recombines TRBV6-6 with TRBJ1-2; possibly TRBD1 for D (6 bases). The CDR3 runs to 12 residues. From germline, CDR1 is MNHNY and CDR2 SVGAGI (reference sequence). V was cut by 8 bases and J by 3 bases, with 10 bases left in between. Here the CDR3 reads CASGSGDYGYTF. CDR3 sequence (DNA): TGTGCCAGCGGGTCAGGGGACTATGGCTACACCTTC.

This clone was detected only a few times. CDR3 in DNA: TGTGCCAGCAGCCCAGGGACAGTAGGGACAGATACGCAGTATTTT. Translation: CASSPGTVGTDTQYF. This chain connects TRBV9 to TRBJ2-3; 7 bases fit TRBD1. The CDR3 extends over 15 amino acids. The germline V gene encodes CDR1 SGDLS and CDR2 YYNGEE. After removal of 4 bases from V and 3 bases from J, the junction contained 8 bases not matched to a gene.

The chain joins TRBV9 to TRBJ2-3; 14 nucleotides agree with TRBD2. With V trimmed by 2 bases and J by 1 base, 9 bases remained unmatched. In germline, CDR1 is SGDLS, CDR2 YYNGEE. The CDR3 totals 19 residues. CDR3 in amino acids: CASSVSGTSGSKRTDTQYF. In DNA, the CDR3 is TGTGCCAGCAGCGTCTCCGGGACTAGCGGGAGTAAGCGCACAGATACGCAGTATTTT.

The chain uses TRBV6-1 and TRBJ1-1, with a tentative D call TRBD1 (6 bases). The CDR3 extends over 15 amino acids. CDR1 MNHNS and CDR2 SASEGT come from the germline V gene. The V end was cut by 3 bases, the J end by 3 bases, with 14 bases between. CDR3 in DNA: TGTGCCAGCAGTGATCCTCACAGGGTGGACACTGAAGCTTTCTTT. Protein product: CASSDPHRVDTEAFF.